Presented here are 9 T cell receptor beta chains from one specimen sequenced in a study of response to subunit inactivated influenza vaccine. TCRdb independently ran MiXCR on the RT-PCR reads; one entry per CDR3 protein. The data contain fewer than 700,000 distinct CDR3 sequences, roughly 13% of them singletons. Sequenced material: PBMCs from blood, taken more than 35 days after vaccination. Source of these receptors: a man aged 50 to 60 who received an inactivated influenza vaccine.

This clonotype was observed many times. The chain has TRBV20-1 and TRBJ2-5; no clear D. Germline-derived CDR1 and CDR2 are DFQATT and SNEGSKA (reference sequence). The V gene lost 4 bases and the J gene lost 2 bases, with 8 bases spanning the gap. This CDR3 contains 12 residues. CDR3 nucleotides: TGCAGTGCTACTGGCAGGCAAGAGACCCAGTACTTC. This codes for CSATGRQETQYF.

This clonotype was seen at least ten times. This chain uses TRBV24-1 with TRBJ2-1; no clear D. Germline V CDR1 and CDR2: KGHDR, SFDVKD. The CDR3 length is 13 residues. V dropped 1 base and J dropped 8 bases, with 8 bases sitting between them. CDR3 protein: CATSDFQADEQFF. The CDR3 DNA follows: TGTGCCACCAGTGATTTTCAAGCCGATGAGCAGTTCTTC.

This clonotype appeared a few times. The DNA of the CDR3 is TGTGCCAGCAGTGAACATAGAGCGGATACGCAGTATTTT. Protein product: CASSEHRADTQYF. The J gene is TRBJ2-3, the V gene TRBV6-4; no clear D gene. V gave up 3 bases and J gave up 6 bases, with 10 bases separating them. The CDR3 consists of 13 residues. Germline CDR1 is MRHNA and CDR2 is SNTAGT.

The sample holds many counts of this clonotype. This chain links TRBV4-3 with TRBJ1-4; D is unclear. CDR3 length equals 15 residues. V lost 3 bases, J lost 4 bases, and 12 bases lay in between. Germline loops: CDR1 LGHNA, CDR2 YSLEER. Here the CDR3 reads CASSQITDVNEKLFF. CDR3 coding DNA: TGCGCCAGCAGCCAGATCACAGATGTTAATGAAAAACTGTTTTTT.

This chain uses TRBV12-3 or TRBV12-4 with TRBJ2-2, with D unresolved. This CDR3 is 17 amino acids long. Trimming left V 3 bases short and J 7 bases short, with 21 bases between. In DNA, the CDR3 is TGTGCCAGCAGTTTCCCCATGATGGGTTTTTCTTACGGGGAGCTGTTTTTT. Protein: CASSFPMMGFSYGELFF.

The CDR3 DNA reads as TGCGCCAGCAGCCTACCAAGAGGACTAGCGATCAATGAGCAGTTCTTC. Encoded protein: CASSLPRGLAINEQFF. The rearrangement uses TRBV4-1 and TRBJ2-1; 9 positions agree with TRBD2. The V and J ends lost 4 bases and 6 bases, in that order; junction bases with no gene match: 10. Germline V gene lookup returns CDR1 MGHRA and CDR2 YSYEKL. This CDR3 has 16 residues.

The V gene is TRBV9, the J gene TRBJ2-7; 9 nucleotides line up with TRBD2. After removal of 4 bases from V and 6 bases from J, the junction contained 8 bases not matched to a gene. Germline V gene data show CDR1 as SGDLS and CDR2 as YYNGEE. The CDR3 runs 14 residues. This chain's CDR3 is CASSSRGLAGEQYF. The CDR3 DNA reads TGTGCCAGCAGCTCCCGGGGACTAGCCGGCGAGCAGTACTTC.

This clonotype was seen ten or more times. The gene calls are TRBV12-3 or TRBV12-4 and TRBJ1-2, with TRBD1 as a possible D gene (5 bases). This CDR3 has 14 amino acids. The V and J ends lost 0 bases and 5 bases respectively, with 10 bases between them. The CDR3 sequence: CASSLAVGVYGYTF. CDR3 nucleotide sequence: TGTGCCAGCAGTTTAGCTGTAGGGGTTTATGGCTACACCTTC.

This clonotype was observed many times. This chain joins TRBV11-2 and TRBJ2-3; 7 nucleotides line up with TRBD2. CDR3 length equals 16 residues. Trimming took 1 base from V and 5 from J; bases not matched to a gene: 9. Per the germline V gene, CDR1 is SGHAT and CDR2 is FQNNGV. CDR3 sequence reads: CASSLGRERIVDTQYF. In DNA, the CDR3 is TGTGCCAGCAGCTTAGGGCGGGAGAGGATAGTAGATACGCAGTATTTT.